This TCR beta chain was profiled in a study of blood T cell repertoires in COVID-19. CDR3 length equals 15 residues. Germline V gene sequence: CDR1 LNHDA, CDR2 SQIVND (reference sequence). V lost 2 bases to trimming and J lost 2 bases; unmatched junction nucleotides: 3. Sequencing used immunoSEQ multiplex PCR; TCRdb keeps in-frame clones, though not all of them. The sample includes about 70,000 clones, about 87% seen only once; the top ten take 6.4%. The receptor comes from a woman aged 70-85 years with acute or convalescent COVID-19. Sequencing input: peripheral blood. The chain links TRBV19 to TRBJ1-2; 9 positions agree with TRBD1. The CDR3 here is CASSITGTGNYGYTF. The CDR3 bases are TGTGCCAGTAGTATAACCGGGACAGGGAACTATGGCTACACCTTC.